These 26 T cell receptor beta chains were sequenced from one sample in a study of response to subunit inactivated influenza vaccine. MiXCR was run by TCRdb on the RT-PCR reads, yielding one entry per CDR3 protein. The sample records hundreds of thousands of distinct CDR3 sequences, approximately 13% being singletons. This sample comprised PBMCs from blood, obtained around two weeks before vaccination. The receptors come from a man in his fifties or sixties who received an inactivated influenza vaccine.

The chain links TRBV5-1 to TRBJ1-6, with unresolved D. V lost 4 bases and J 7 bases, leaving 9 bases between the germline ends. The CDR3 totals 13 residues. The V gene's germline CDR1 is SGHRS and CDR2 YFSETQ. DNA for the CDR3: TGCGCCAGCAGCCCGAATCTGAATTCACCCCTCCACTTT. It translates to CASSPNLNSPLHF. The full variable domain, in which reference TRBV5-1 and TRBJ1-6 provide the parts outside the CDR3, is KAGVTQTPRYLIKTRGQQVTLSCSPISGHRSVSWYQQTPGQGLQFLFEYFSETQRNKGNFPGRFSGRQFSNSRSEMNVSTLELGDSALYLCASSPNLNSPLHFGNGTRLTVT.

The rearrangement uses TRBV9 and TRBJ2-1, with D tentatively TRBD2 (7 bases). Trimming removed 5 bases from V and 0 bases from J, with 24 bases in between. The CDR3 has 19 residues. In germline, CDR1 is SGDLS, CDR2 YYNGEE. The CDR3 DNA is TGTGCCAGCAGTGGGGGGGCCTCTATCTTCTCTAGCTCCTACAATGAGCAGTTCTTC. Protein: CASSGGASIFSSSYNEQFF.

This rearrangement joins TRBV28 to TRBJ2-1; D might be TRBD1 (6 bases). The V end lost 2 bases, the J end lost 3 bases, and 11 bases lay between the germline ends. This CDR3 spans 15 amino acids. Germline CDR1 MDHEN, CDR2 SYDVKM. The CDR3 DNA follows: TGTGCCAGCAGTTTAGGGGGCGTAAACTACAATGAGCAGTTCTTC. Amino acid sequence: CASSLGGVNYNEQFF.

This clonotype was seen a handful of times. The chain couples TRBV9 to TRBJ2-7; 9 positions agree with TRBD1. Germline V gene lookup returns CDR1 SGDLS and CDR2 YYNGEE. The V and J ends lost 0 bases and 5 bases, in that order; junction bases with no gene match: 6. The CDR3 has 15 amino acids. The CDR3 DNA is TGTGCCAGCAGCGTAGGGGGGACAGGGTCCCACGAGCAGTACTTC. This encodes CASSVGGTGSHEQYF. Full variable domain (remainder filled in from reference TRBV9 and TRBJ2-7): DSGVTQTPKHLITATGQRVTLRCSPRSGDLSVYWYQQSLDQGLQFLIQYYNGEERAKGNILERFSAQQFPDLHSELNLSSLELGDSALYFCASSVGGTGSHEQYFGPGTRLTVT.

This clonotype has a count of ten or more. The chain couples TRBV5-1 to TRBJ2-1, with 14 bases that match TRBD2. The CDR3 is 16 amino acids. Per the germline V gene, CDR1 is SGHRS and CDR2 is YFSETQ. The V gene end was trimmed by 2 bases and the J gene end by 6 bases; junction bases not matched to a gene: 4. This CDR3 reads CASSFFGTSGSNEQFF. Here the CDR3 DNA reads TGCGCCAGCAGCTTTTTCGGGACTAGCGGGAGCAATGAGCAGTTCTTC.

About this clonotype itself: Given the absence of the conserved phenylalanine or tryptophan at the CDR3 end, a read error is likely. This chain links TRBV7-9 with TRBJ2-3; D uncertain. This CDR3 is 14 amino acids long. V lost 5 bases to trimming and J lost 1 base, with 10 bases between them. The germline gives CDR1 SEHNR, CDR2 FQNEAQ (reference sequence). CDR3 loop: CASSRATRTDTQYC. CDR3 nucleotides: TGTGCCAGCAGCCGCGCCACCCGCACAGATACGCAGTATTGT.

The gene calls are TRBV2 and TRBJ2-2; D possibly matches TRBD1 or TRBD2 (6 bases each). The CDR3 totals 15 residues. The V gene lost 6 bases and the J gene lost 5 bases, with 16 bases spanning the gap. Germline V gene sequence: CDR1 SNHLY, CDR2 FYNNEI. CDR3 protein: CASSGTGAATGELFF. The DNA for the CDR3 is TGTGCCAGCAGCGGGACGGGGGCGGCGACCGGGGAGCTGTTTTTT. The entire variable domain, with the rest obtained from reference TRBV2 and TRBJ2-2, is as follows: EPEVTQTPSHQVTQMGQEVILRCVPISNHLYFYWYRQILGQKVEFLVSFYNNEISEKSEIFDDQFSVERPDGSNFTLKIRSTKLEDSAMYFCASSGTGAATGELFFGEGSRLTVL.

The table lists this clonotype with many counts. CDR3 sequence: CASSTTGTGVEQYF. The CDR3, as DNA: TGTGCCAGCAGTACCACCGGGACAGGGGTTGAGCAGTACTTC. The chain combines TRBV12-3 or TRBV12-4 with TRBJ2-7; TRBD1 matches at 10 bases. Trimming at V came to 5 bases and at J to 7 bases, leaving 8 bases not matched to a gene. This CDR3 comprises 14 residues.

This clonotype was counted a few times. The chain joins TRBV5-1 to TRBJ2-5, with D perhaps matching TRBD1 or TRBD2 (5 bases each). The CDR3 loop spans 15 amino acids. The V end was cut by 4 bases, the J end by 2 bases, with 15 bases between. The germline V gene has CDR1 SGHRS and CDR2 YFSETQ. This chain's CDR3 is CASSPIPGPQETQYF. The CDR3 nucleotides are TGCGCCAGCAGCCCAATACCGGGACCACAAGAGACCCAGTACTTC.

The CDR3: CAISLGLAGALSTDTQYF. CDR3 DNA: TGTGCCATCTCGCTTGGACTAGCGGGGGCCCTCAGCACAGATACGCAGTATTTT. The gene calls are TRBV10-3 and TRBJ2-3; 13 bases are a match to TRBD2. Per germline, CDR1 ENHRY and CDR2 SYGVKD. After removal of 8 bases from V and 0 bases from J, the junction contained 11 bases not matched to a gene. The CDR3 covers 18 residues.

The chain links TRBV5-1 to TRBJ2-1; possibly TRBD1 or TRBD2 for D (5 bases each). V lost 4 bases, J lost 4 bases, and 24 bases lay in between. Germline loops: CDR1 SGHRS, CDR2 YFSETQ. The CDR3 extends over 18 amino acids. In DNA form, the CDR3 reads TGCGCCAGCAGCCCCGCCGCCGCGTCGGGACGGAATTACAATGAGCAGTTCTTC. This codes for CASSPAAASGRNYNEQFF.

This chain joins TRBV2 and TRBJ1-1; TRBD1 agrees at 10 bases. The germline gives CDR1 SNHLY, CDR2 FYNNEI. CDR3 length: 13 residues. V trimming: 6 bases; J trimming: 8 bases; junction bases outside the gene matches: 6. The chain's CDR3 is CASRPGQGKEAFF. CDR3 nucleotides: TGTGCCAGCAGGCCGGGACAGGGGAAAGAAGCTTTCTTT.

In DNA, the CDR3 is TGCAGCGTTGAAGATCAAGGTGCGGTGGCTGAAGCTTTCTTT. It is translated as CSVEDQGAVAEAFF. The chain employs TRBV29-1 and TRBJ1-1, with unresolved D. This CDR3 is 14 amino acids long. CDR1 and CDR2 (germline): SQVTM, ANQGSEA. V was shortened by 0 bases and J by 6 bases, with 14 bases between the two germline ends.

In its sample, this clonotype was seen a few times. The chain combines TRBV29-1 with TRBJ1-2; TRBD1 matches 7 bases. CDR1 SQVTM and CDR2 ANQGSEA come from the germline V gene. The CDR3 consists of 12 residues. V trimming: 2 bases; J trimming: 12 bases; junction bases outside the gene matches: 9. The CDR3 spells CSVEWGGGGHTF. CDR3 nucleotides: TGCAGCGTTGAATGGGGCGGAGGGGGCCACACCTTC.

The V call is TRBV6-5, the J call TRBJ1-2; the D is unclear. Trimming cost V 2 bases and J 3 bases, with 7 bases left between them. CDR1 is MNHEY, CDR2 SVGAGI, per germline. The CDR3 loop spans 13 amino acids. The CDR3 nucleotides read TGTGCCAGCAGTTACCATATAGACTATGGCTACACCTTC. Translated, it gives CASSYHIDYGYTF.

This clonotype was found many times. One junction end disagrees with the germline gene, perhaps due to a read error. The chain has TRBV12-3 or TRBV12-4 and TRBJ1-1; D remains ambiguous. The CDR3 extends over 12 amino acids. CDR3 nucleotides: TGCGCCAGCAGCGGAGGGAACACTGAAGCTTTCTTT. The encoded protein is CASSGGNTEAFF.

This chain connects TRBV4-3 to TRBJ2-6; possible D gene TRBD2, 6 bases. With 2 bases removed from V and 2 bases from J, the gap between germline ends came to 22 bases. Germline V gene sequence: CDR1 LGHNA, CDR2 YSLEER. The CDR3 extends over 20 amino acids. CDR3 DNA: TGCGCCAGCAGCCAATTGACCCTAAGAAGGAGGGCTACTGGGGCCAACGTCCTGACTTTC. Amino acids: CASSQLTLRRRATGANVLTF.

This clonotype was observed at least ten times. The rearrangement links TRBV7-9 to TRBJ2-3, with D possibly matching TRBD1 (5 bases). The CDR3 has 15 amino acids. In germline, CDR1 is SEHNR, CDR2 FQNEAQ (reference sequence). V shed 4 bases and J shed 0 bases, with 11 bases lying between them. CDR3 region: CASSSPKGSTDTQYF. CDR3 sequence (DNA): TGTGCCAGCAGCTCTCCTAAGGGGAGCACAGATACGCAGTATTTT. The full variable domain, in which reference TRBV7-9 and TRBJ2-3 provide the parts outside the CDR3, is DTGVSQNPRHKITKRGQNVTFRCDPISEHNRLYWYRQTLGQGPEFLTYFQNEAQLEKSRLLSDRFSAERPKGSFSTLEIQRTEQGDSAMYLCASSSPKGSTDTQYFGPGTRLTVL.

This rearrangement joins TRBV24-1 to TRBJ2-1; maybe TRBD1 (6 bases). V dropped 3 bases and J dropped 9 bases, with 14 bases sitting between them. The length of the CDR3 is 14 residues. Germline V gene sequence: CDR1 KGHDR, CDR2 SFDVKD. The CDR3 here is CATSDRTAGLEQFF. CDR3 DNA sequence: TGTGCCACCAGTGATAGGACAGCCGGTCTTGAGCAGTTCTTC.

The chain combines TRBV4-3 with TRBJ1-2; perhaps TRBD1 as D (6 bases). The germline V gene encodes CDR1 LGHNA and CDR2 YSLEER. The CDR3 is 15 amino acids. The germline V and J ends were trimmed by 1 base and 7 bases, with 16 bases remaining between them. The CDR3, as DNA: TGCGCCAGCAGCCAAGTGGCACAGGGTCTGGTTGGCTACACCTTC. Translated: CASSQVAQGLVGYTF.

The rearrangement links TRBV10-3 to TRBJ2-5; D ambiguous. V was trimmed by 9 bases and J by 4 bases, leaving 9 bases between them. The CDR3 sequence is 11 residues long. Germline V lookup: CDR1 ENHRY, CDR2 SYGVKD. The CDR3 is CAIQKGETQYF. In nucleotides, the CDR3 is TGTGCCATTCAAAAAGGAGAGACCCAGTACTTC.

The chain couples TRBV27 to TRBJ1-4; D gene unclear. This CDR3 comprises 15 residues. The germline V gene has CDR1 MNHEY and CDR2 SMNVEV (reference sequence). Trimming removed 7 bases from V and 0 bases from J, with 12 bases in between. The CDR3 is CASTDIYSTNEKLFF. CDR3 DNA sequence: TGTGCCAGCACTGACATCTACTCAACTAATGAAAAACTGTTTTTT.

The V gene is TRBV5-4, the J gene TRBJ2-1, with unresolved D. In germline, CDR1 is SGHNT, CDR2 YYREEE (reference sequence). The CDR3 runs 16 residues. Trimming took off 4 bases at V and 3 bases at J, with 17 bases between the two ends. Written as DNA, the CDR3 is TGTGCCAGCAGCACGGCGACACCCCCCAGCTACAATGAGCAGTTCTTC. It translates to CASSTATPPSYNEQFF.

The chain has TRBV3-1 and TRBJ1-6; D remains ambiguous. This CDR3 is built from 16 residues. Germline V CDR1 and CDR2: LGHDT, YNNKEL (reference sequence). V was trimmed by 5 bases and J by 0 bases, leaving 11 bases between them. The CDR3 DNA sequence: TGTGCCAGCAGCGCAGGACGGAGCTCCTATAATTCACCCCTCCACTTT. Translation: CASSAGRSSYNSPLHF.

This clonotype showed up many times. The genes are TRBV27 and TRBJ2-1; 8 nucleotides line up with TRBD2. The V segment lost 0 bases and the J segment 5 bases; nucleotides outside the gene matches: 3. The CDR3 has 15 residues. Germline CDR1 reads MNHEY; CDR2 reads SMNVEV (reference sequence). The CDR3 DNA reads as TGTGCCAGCAGTTTATCCGGGAGGGTTAACAATGAGCAGTTCTTC. Amino acids: CASSLSGRVNNEQFF.

This clonotype was detected only a few times. This chain links TRBV2 with TRBJ2-3; D not certain. In germline, CDR1 is SNHLY, CDR2 FYNNEI. Trimming left V 1 base short and J 0 bases short, with 5 bases between. The CDR3 spans 14 residues. The CDR3 DNA sequence: TGTGCCAGCAGTGAAGGGGTTAGCACAGATACGCAGTATTTT. Its protein product is CASSEGVSTDTQYF.